This is a list of T cell receptor beta chains from one sample in a study of cytomegalovirus exposure and HLA in healthy donors. The assay was immunoSEQ multiplex PCR, and TCRdb's table has in-frame clones only and misses some. The sample shows over 95,000 clones, 82% of them seen only once. The sequencing sample was made of PBMCs. The receptors come from a woman younger than 30 in good health and CMV-seronegative. Each CDR3 is given with its conserved first and last residue. Each record gives: V gene, J gene, clone size, D gene, CDR3 DNA, CDR3 protein. D genes are given only for firm matches. Expanded clones are given a class, and other clones once, few, many or no size at all.

TRBV7-9	TRBJ1-1	.	.	TGTGCCAGCAGCTTAACAGGGCGACCAACCTCCGAAGCTTTCTTT	CASSLTGRPTSEAFF
TRBV12-2	TRBJ1-6	.	.	TGTGCAAGTCGCTCGAATTCACCCCTCCACTTT	CASRSNSPLHF
TRBV19	TRBJ1-4	.	.	TGTGCCAGTAGTCCCTACAGGGAGAATGAAAAACTGTTTTTT	CASSPYRENEKLFF
TRBV2	TRBJ2-3	.	TRBD2	TGTGCCAGCAGTTTACTAGCGGGGGGGCCATTAGATACGCAGTATTTT	CASSLLAGGPLDTQYF
TRBV28	TRBJ2-5	.	TRBD1	TGTGCCAGCAGTTCGACAGGGTTGGGGCTGGAGACCCAGTACTTC	CASSSTGLGLETQYF
TRBV2	TRBJ2-7	.	TRBD1	TGCTGGGGACAGGGAGGGGGCTACGAGCAGTACTTC	CWGQGGGYEQYF
TRBV29-1	TRBJ2-7	.	.	TGCAGCGTTGGCAGGGGCGACGAGCAGTACTTC	CSVGRGDEQYF
TRBV6-6	TRBJ2-2	.	TRBD2	TGTGCCAGCACGGGGACTAGCTACACCGGGGAGCTGTTTTTT	CASTGTSYTGELFF
TRBV7-2	TRBJ1-1	.	.	TGTGCCAGCAGCTTAACAGGGACCACTGAAGCTTTCTTT	CASSLTGTTEAFF
TRBV18	TRBJ2-5	few	TRBD1	TGTGCCAGCTCCCCTCAGACAGGGTTCGGGGAGACCCAGTACTTC	CASSPQTGFGETQYF
TRBV19	TRBJ2-2	.	TRBD2	TGTGCCAGTAGTACTCAGCGGGAGGAGGCCGGGGAGCTGTTTTTT	CASSTQREEAGELFF
TRBV2	TRBJ1-5	.	TRBD1	TGTGCCAGCAGAACCGGGACAGGGGGCAAACAGCCCCAGCATTTT	CASRTGTGGKQPQHF
TRBV6-5	TRBJ1-1	.	TRBD1	TGTGTCAGCAGTTATGACAGGGAGGATAACACTGAAGCTTTCTTT	CVSSYDREDNTEAFF